A selection of T cell receptor beta chains follows, all from one sample in a study of blood T cell repertoires in COVID-19. Only in-frame clones appear in the TCRdb table, and some are missing; sequencing was by immunoSEQ multiplex PCR. This table holds around 170,000 clones, about 88% found once. Sequencing was carried out using peripheral blood. The receptor source for this set is a man aged 55 to 70 with COVID-19, enrolled during active disease. The CDR3 runs from the conserved cysteine through the conserved F or W. A D gene is named only where the DNA matches it firmly.

TRBV5-8 15 . CASSYSGVTGNTIYF
TRBV10-3 14 TRBD1 CAISPGQPNEKLFF
TRBV11-2 16 . CASSLDHVTYNSPLHF
TRBV18 17 TRBD1 CASSPLGQGDADYGYTF
TRBV4-1 14 . CASSPWGSQETQYF
TRBV5-8 14 . CASSTPGGNQPQHF
TRBV7-9 14 . CASSSPAGNYGYTF
TRBV15 14 . CATSPRGNSEKLFF
TRBV6-4 14 . CASRPRGGNYGYTF
TRBV9 14 TRBD1 CASSVSTGVGEQYF
TRBV7-2 16 TRBD2 CASSFSWASGRGEQFF
TRBV18 14 TRBD1 CASSQQGSGNTIYF
TRBV3-1/TRBV3-2 17 . CASSQGISVLVTGELFF
TRBV30 14 . CAWSPGVLLGEAFF
TRBV6-6 15 . CASRDNTYSGNTIYF
TRBV5-4 16 TRBD2 CASSSPSTSGAYEQYF
TRBV4-3 15 . CASSQDLGTQETQYF
TRBV12-3/TRBV12-4 13 . CASSLGGPGELFF
TRBV27 16 TRBD2 CASSLSLAGGQETQYF
TRBV25-1 17 . CASSEILGKVTKNIQYF
TRBV6-6 12 . CASSYSSTEAFF
TRBV15 16 . CATSRITYPNTGELFF
TRBV19 14 TRBD1 CASSRGGIETEAFF
TRBV4-1 10 . CASSNRGTYF